The clone carrying this T cell receptor (beta chain) was recorded a few times. What it binds is not known. This sample stems from a study of CD8+ T cells in alopecia areata. Peripheral blood and lesional scalp punch biopsies were taken from alopecia areata patients. PBMCs yielded sorted CD4+ and CD8+ T cells. Findings and caveats of the study: Patients shared TCRs less clearly than mice did, possibly for HLA-related reasons. Sequencing of scalp samples also includes resident alphabeta T cells from normal skin.

This CDR3 is 18 amino acids long. CDR1 is SGHRS, CDR2 YFSETQ, per germline. With 0 bases clipped from V and 4 bases from J, the junction kept 7 bases outside the gene matches. Extracted from the samples, RNA was reverse transcribed into cDNA to serve as the sequencing template. Data came from immunoSEQ multiplex PCR; TCRdb stores just in-frame clones and leaves some out. The data show about 82,000 clones, just over 50% seen once. This sequence was found in a human donor with alopecia areata. The sample taken for sequencing was NKG2D-high CD8+ T cells sorted from blood. V is TRBV5-1 and J is TRBJ2-5, with 15 nucleotides matching TRBD2. The CDR3 spells CASSLAGLAGGQTETQYF. The CDR3 DNA is TGCGCCAGCAGCTTGGCGGGACTAGCGGGGGGTCAAACAGAGACCCAGTACTTC. The full variable domain, rest sourced from reference TRBV5-1 and TRBJ2-5, is KAGVTQTPRYLIKTRGQQVTLSCSPISGHRSVSWYQQTPGQGLQFLFEYFSETQRNKGNFPGRFSGRQFSNSRSEMNVSTLELGDSALYLCASSLAGLAGGQTETQYFGPGTRLLVL.